This section outlines one T cell receptor beta chain sequence together with its context. Clones were read by immunoSEQ multiplex PCR, and TCRdb kept only the in-frame ones, dropping some. The sample contains about 480,000 clones, approximately 79% of which appear only once. V lost 3 bases, J lost 5 bases, and 5 bases stayed unmatched. Germline CDR1 SGHRS, CDR2 YFSETQ. This CDR3 is 14 amino acids long. This record belongs to a study of shared clonotypes between healthy human individuals. The source material was PBMCs. J is TRBJ2-1 and V is TRBV5-1; 7 positions match TRBD1. The sequence was obtained from a woman aged 40 to 50 in good health. Some clones in this sample may be carry-over from other donors' samples. Here the CDR3 DNA reads TGCGCCAGCAGCTCGGGACAGATAGACAATGAGCAGTTCTTC. Translated, it gives CASSSGQIDNEQFF.